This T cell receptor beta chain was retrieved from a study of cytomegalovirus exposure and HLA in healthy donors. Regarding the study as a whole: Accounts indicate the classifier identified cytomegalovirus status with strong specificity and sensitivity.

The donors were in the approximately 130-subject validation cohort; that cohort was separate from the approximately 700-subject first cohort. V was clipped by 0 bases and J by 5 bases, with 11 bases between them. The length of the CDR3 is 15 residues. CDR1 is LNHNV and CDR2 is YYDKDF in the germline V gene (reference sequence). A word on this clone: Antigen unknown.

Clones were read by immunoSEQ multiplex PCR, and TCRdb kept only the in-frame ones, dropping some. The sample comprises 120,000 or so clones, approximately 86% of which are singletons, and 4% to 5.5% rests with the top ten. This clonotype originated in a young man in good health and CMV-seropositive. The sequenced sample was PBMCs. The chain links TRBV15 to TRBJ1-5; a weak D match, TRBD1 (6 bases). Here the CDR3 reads CATSREGRGDQPQHF. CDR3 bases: TGTGCCACCAGCAGAGAAGGCAGGGGCGATCAGCCCCAGCATTTT.